The rows below give T cell receptor beta chains drawn from one sample of a study of shared clonotypes between healthy human individuals. This table comes from immunoSEQ multiplex PCR, and its TCRdb copy is limited to in-frame clones, with some not included. The sample holds 650,000 to 800,000 clones; 72% are singletons and the top ten take under 2%. Sequences were obtained from memory CD4+ T cells sorted from blood. Receptor source: a woman in her twenties or thirties in good health. Each CDR3 is given without its conserved first and last residue. Fields, in order: CDR3 protein, V gene, J gene.

ASALAGGAGYGYT	TRBV5-1	TRBJ1-2
ARSLWTAVNEKLF	TRBV5-3	TRBJ1-4
ASSLGTGAVTEAF	TRBV7-9	TRBJ1-1
ASSIQGNTGELF	TRBV5-1	TRBJ2-2
ASSVGLAGKETQY	TRBV9	TRBJ2-5
ASSLGGLGNTDTQY	TRBV7-6	TRBJ2-3
ASSFGTSGRAGLKQY	TRBV5-4	TRBJ2-7
ASSPWQYEQY	TRBV6-5	TRBJ2-7
SAVGLADSPPTDTQY	TRBV29-1	TRBJ2-3
ASSLVRATETQY	TRBV5-1	TRBJ2-5
ASSVAPEIYGYT	TRBV9	TRBJ1-2
ASSFAGQETQY	TRBV7-9	TRBJ2-5
ASRIDPGRSNSPLH	TRBV28	TRBJ1-6
ASRNHRATNTEAF	TRBV27	TRBJ1-1
ASTLQGTNTGELF	TRBV19	TRBJ2-2
ASSPGTSSYEQY	TRBV10-2	TRBJ2-7
ASKEGSLNTEAF	TRBV2	TRBJ1-1
ASSTGSGT	TRBV19	TRBJ2-7
ASSQDLAGSEQY	TRBV4-2	TRBJ2-7
ASNQVAGKNTGELF	TRBV7-9	TRBJ2-2
ASSASGQGLGNTIY	TRBV7-9	TRBJ1-3
ASTRIESGSQETQY	TRBV2	TRBJ2-5
ASSLDWEGGYNEQF	TRBV11-2	TRBJ2-1
ASSFPQGNIGNGELF	TRBV5-1	TRBJ2-2